The 15 T cell receptor beta chains below all came from one sample that was sequenced in a study of blood T cell repertoires in COVID-19. The table came from immunoSEQ multiplex PCR; TCRdb's copy has only in-frame clones and leaves some out. The sample carries around 300,000 clones, 80% to 90% recorded once. Sequencing was carried out using peripheral blood. These receptor sequences come from a woman in her thirties with active or convalescent COVID-19.

This chain connects TRBV10-3 to TRBJ1-1, with D possibly TRBD1 on 6 matching bases. The germline gives CDR1 ENHRY, CDR2 SYGVKD. Trimming took off 11 bases at V and 1 base at J, with 11 bases between the two ends. This CDR3 contains 12 residues. The CDR3, as DNA: TGTGCCTCCAAGGGACAGAACACTGAAGCTTTCTTT. It codes for CASKGQNTEAFF.

The chain is built from TRBV7-9 and TRBJ2-7; 7 nucleotides match TRBD2. Trimming took 5 bases from V and 5 from J; bases not matched to a gene: 3. The germline V gene encodes CDR1 SEHNR and CDR2 FQNEAQ (reference sequence). The CDR3 covers 12 residues. CDR3 residues: CASSGGVDEQYF. In nucleotides, the CDR3 is TGTGCCAGCAGCGGGGGGGTGGACGAGCAGTACTTC.

The gene calls are TRBV12-3 or TRBV12-4 and TRBJ1-2; D not resolved. Between the trimmed V and J ends, which lost 1 base and 7 bases, there was a span of 7 bases. This CDR3 comprises 12 residues. CDR3: CASSLVGSGYTF. DNA of the CDR3: TGTGCCAGCAGTTTAGTGGGCAGTGGCTACACCTTC.

The chain carries TRBV4-3 and TRBJ1-1; possibly TRBD1 for D (5 bases). From germline, CDR1 is LGHNA and CDR2 YSLEER. The V end was cut by 0 bases, the J end by 6 bases, with 14 bases between. This CDR3 is 15 amino acids long. CDR3 in amino acids: CASSQEGGGKAEAFF. The CDR3 DNA sequence: TGCGCCAGCAGCCAAGAGGGGGGGGGTAAGGCTGAAGCTTTCTTT.

The CDR3 sequence is CASSIVPLQGNQPQHF. For the CDR3, the DNA is TGTGCCAGTAGTATCGTCCCACTCCAGGGAAATCAGCCCCAGCATTTT. The rearrangement uses TRBV19 and TRBJ1-5, with D possibly matching TRBD1 (5 bases). Trimming cost V 3 bases and J 4 bases, with 16 bases left between them. Germline CDR1 is LNHDA and CDR2 is SQIVND (reference sequence). This CDR3 region has 16 residues.

The chain joins TRBV7-3 to TRBJ2-5, with D possibly TRBD2 on 5 matching bases. This CDR3 has 13 amino acids. Germline V gene sequence: CDR1 SGHTA, CDR2 FQGTGA. V dropped 0 bases and J dropped 5 bases, with 7 bases sitting between them. The CDR3 region is CASSLTPGETQYF. CDR3 nucleotides: TGTGCCAGCAGCTTAACGCCGGGGGAGACCCAGTACTTC.

The rearrangement joins TRBV5-1 to TRBJ2-5; 9 bases are shared with TRBD2. Germline V gene sequence: CDR1 SGHRS, CDR2 YFSETQ. J gave up 5 bases and V 0 bases, and 8 bases lay outside the gene matches. The CDR3 runs to 16 residues. The CDR3 coding sequence is TGCGCCAGCAGCTTGGGGCCAGCGGGGGGTCTGGAGACCCAGTACTTC. It encodes CASSLGPAGGLETQYF.

J is TRBJ1-6 and V is TRBV19; TRBD1 agrees at 10 bases. CDR1 LNHDA and CDR2 SQIVND come from the germline V gene (reference sequence). The CDR3 is 14 residues long. V trimming: 5 bases; J trimming: 7 bases; junction bases outside the gene matches: 2. CDR3 bases: TGTGCCAGTAGTGTGGGACAGGGGAATTCACCCCTCCACTTT. This encodes CASSVGQGNSPLHF.

V gene TRBV7-7 combines with J gene TRBJ2-5; 10 nucleotides agree with TRBD2. CDR3 length: 11 amino acids. Germline-derived CDR1 and CDR2 are SSHAT and FNYEAQ (reference sequence). CDR3 DNA: TGTGCTTCTAGCGGGGGAGAGACCCAGTACTTC. It is translated as CASSGGETQYF.

About this clone: Additional DNA sequences in this sample encode the identical CDR3. The V and J genes are TRBV24-1 and TRBJ1-3; 8 positions match TRBD1. Per germline, CDR1 KGHDR and CDR2 SFDVKD. CDR3 size: 15 residues. J gave up 0 bases and V 3 bases, and 0 bases lay outside the gene matches. The CDR3 sequence: CATSDGTGSGNTIYF. CDR3 DNA sequence: TGTGCCACCAGTGATGGGACAGGCTCTGGAAACACCATATATTTT.

The chain couples TRBV7-9 to TRBJ1-4; tentatively, D is TRBD1 (5 bases). This CDR3 comprises 15 residues. Germline V gene sequence: CDR1 SEHNR, CDR2 FQNEAQ (reference sequence). V shed 7 bases and J shed 5 bases, with 17 bases lying between them. CDR3 in DNA: TGTGCCAGCACCCCCGGGGGTCTAGAGAATGAAAAACTGTTTTTT. Translation: CASTPGGLENEKLFF. Drawing the rest from reference TRBV7-9 and TRBJ1-4, the complete variable domain is DTGVSQNPRHKITKRGQNVTFRCDPISEHNRLYWYRQTLGQGPEFLTYFQNEAQLEKSRLLSDRFSAERPKGSFSTLEIQRTEQGDSAMYLCASTPGGLENEKLFFGSGTQLSVL.

V usage is TRBV29-1 and J usage is TRBJ1-1; tentative D call: TRBD1 (5 bases). The ends were cut back, 2 bases at V and 5 bases at J, with 21 bases in the middle. The CDR3 runs 16 residues. Germline V gene lookup returns CDR1 SQVTM and CDR2 ANQGSEA. The CDR3 coding sequence is TGCAGCGTTGAAAGGGGCCCGGCGAGGTTTCGTACTGAAGCTTTCTTT. The encoded protein is CSVERGPARFRTEAFF.

The chain recombines TRBV30 with TRBJ1-1, with a possible D match to TRBD1 (5 bases). Germline lookup yields CDR1 GTSNPN and CDR2 SVGIG (reference sequence). The V gene lost 4 bases and the J gene lost 0 bases, with 12 bases spanning the gap. The CDR3 runs to 14 residues. In DNA, the CDR3 is TGTGCCTGGACTTGGGGGGTGATGAACACTGAAGCTTTCTTT. Its protein product is CAWTWGVMNTEAFF.

This clone was found a few times. The J gene is TRBJ1-2, the V gene TRBV27; 9 bases align to TRBD1. This CDR3 contains 15 residues. Germline V gene data show CDR1 as MNHEY and CDR2 as SMNVEV (reference sequence). J lost 2 bases, V lost 4 bases, and 5 bases had no gene match. The CDR3 loop reads CASSWTGDSNYGYTF. The CDR3 DNA reads TGTGCCAGCAGTTGGACAGGGGACTCAAACTATGGCTACACCTTC.

There are a few counts of this clone. V and J are TRBV18 and TRBJ2-6; 8 nucleotides align to TRBD1. Unmatched junction bases numbered 4, after V lost 0 bases and J lost 0 bases. This CDR3 spans 18 amino acids. Germline loops: CDR1 KGHSH, CDR2 LQKENI. The CDR3 nucleotides are TGTGCCAGCTCACCACCGGGGACAGGAGCCTCTGGGGCCAACGTCCTGACTTTC. Its protein is CASSPPGTGASGANVLTF.